This TCR beta chain was observed in a study of cytomegalovirus exposure and HLA in healthy donors (dated by TCRdb to the late 2010s). Some background on the complete study: An earlier analysis of more than 550 of the donors reported approximately 280 Gb of sequence data and around 100 million unique TCR beta sequences obtained from about 180 million T cells. Class I and class II HLA loci were covered by the typing at four-digit resolution. A later genetic analysis used genome-wide SNP genotypes for about 60% of the 666 donors, treating that subset as a discovery cohort. All discovery cohort repertoires had been generated on a single sequencing platform. Among the approximately 400 genotyped donors, around 81% belonged to the genetic ancestry cluster associated with self-reported Caucasian donors. Using immunosequencing, the study profiled T cell repertoires from 500 to 800 subjects and related those repertoires to cytomegalovirus serostatus. The study was designed to test whether signatures of past pathogen exposure could be identified by cataloging public T cell receptors. A later analysis re-analyzed previously published TCR beta repertoires from about 600 donors and added high-resolution HLA genotyping to study TCR occurrence patterns. Roughly 310 gigabases of sequencing data and roughly 90 million unique TCR sequences were included in an early release covering over 600 HLA-typed donors. The study combined high-throughput TCR immunosequencing, statistical association of individual TCRs with disease status, and machine learning to predict cytomegalovirus infection status. Among around 400 genotyped donors of the cohort, an average of around 240,000 unique TCR beta nucleotide sequences were sequenced per donor, roughly a sixth of them non-productive. A separate validation cohort of some 130 different subjects was used in addition to the roughly 620-subject first cohort. Because of strong linkage in the cohort, a few DR-DQ haplotypes were treated as single units for association and clustering. To decide whether each TCR beta V gene segment behaved as functional or pseudogenic, an earlier analysis of approximately 600 of the donors relied on high-throughput TCR beta sequencing. Donor age, sex, ethnicity and CMV serostatus were compiled together with the repertoire data. Typing coverage differed by locus: A, B, C, DRB1 and DQB1 were typed in roughly 629-630 donors, DQA1 in 500 to 550, DPA1 in roughly 590, and DPB1 in around 440. The later analysis used no new phenotypic data to find candidate immune exposures, relying instead on TCR beta sequences and their occurrence across donors. Points the paper makes about the study in general: HLA typing was unavailable for some donors at each locus, so association tests used only the typed subset. In a later genetic analysis, fewer N-insertions in productive TCRs were reported among donors in an Asian-associated ancestry cluster than the roughly 700-donor mean. In a later analysis, HLA-associated TCR beta chains were found to be more clonally expanded and to have lower generation probabilities than equally common non-associated chains. Assigning TCR associations to individual alleles was difficult when HLA alleles, especially DR and DQ, strongly co-occurred. A later analysis reported that several top co-occurrence clusters appeared linked to parvovirus B19, influenza, CMV and Epstein-Barr virus. A further reported finding was that TCR beta sequences accurately predicted the HLA-A and HLA-B alleles for most subjects in the first cohort. The sequencing pipeline was judged likely to have produced a cluster of highly shared sequence variants as a technical artifact. In the study, 150 to 200 TCR beta chains were listed as associated with cytomegalovirus. The classifier was reported to diagnose cytomegalovirus status with high specificity and sensitivity in both the original and validation cohorts. In vitro tests confirmed that a few of the cytomegalovirus-associated TCR beta chains recognize cytomegalovirus antigens. The authors suggested that the approach could potentially be generalized to other disease states and immunological phenotypes. In a later analysis, most CMV-associated TCR beta chains were found to appear HLA-restricted, with HLA associations seemingly driven largely by CMV exposure. In a later analysis, TCR association rates were found to vary across HLA loci, with the most associated TCRs seen for DRB1 alleles and the fewest for HLA-C alleles. Because counts were too low, about 15 rarely observed V segments, including chromosome 9 orphons, were left out of the earlier analysis of 500 to 650 of the donors. Presence/absence analyses assumed roughly uniform sequencing depth across donors, an assumption that may not hold. While some public TCRs were present in many individuals, most TCR sequences turned up only very rarely across donors. The 87-base-pair reads could not distinguish some IMGT-functional V segments, including TRBV6-2 and TRBV6-3, so those segments were excluded. Only TCR beta chains were sequenced in this cohort, and the absence of alpha or paired-chain data limited detectable features. In a later analysis, around 17,000 TCR beta sequences were associated with specific HLA alleles at a false discovery rate of 0.05. In a later genetic analysis, a missense DCLRE1C variant was associated with V-gene and J-gene trimming of TCR beta chains, and the association was replicated in an independent cohort. Correlated functional status among segregating V segments might be attributable to linkage disequilibrium, but an unknown experimental factor could not be ruled out. An earlier analysis of roughly 570 of the donors showed that most TCR beta V segments appeared in productive rearrangements either about 90% or about 30% of the time, which broadly matched IMGT annotations. CMV serostatus was the only immune exposure information available for the cohort.

The germline V gene supplies CDR1 SGHVS and CDR2 FNYEAQ. CDR3 length: 14 amino acids, cysteine to phenylalanine. Here the CDR3 DNA is all that survives: 42 bases in frame from base 1. After removal of 7 bases from V and 4 bases from J, the junction retains 6 bases not matched to a gene. Libraries were constructed by the immunoSEQ multiplex PCR assay. For the multiplex PCR, a mixture combining 60 forward primers for TCR Vbeta segments and 13 reverse primers for TCR Jbeta segments was used. Amplification of the CDR3 region of rearranged TCR beta genes was performed with a multiplex PCR assay on genomic DNA. On the Illumina HiSeq System, the amplified TCR beta libraries were sequenced as 87-base-pair reads. The published analysis was carried out like this. A later analysis counted some 80 million unique TCR beta chains across the 600 to 850 repertoires, and some 12 million of these chains were shared by at least two donors. Raw reads were error-corrected and collapsed into unique sequences by a nearest-neighbor algorithm in which closely related sequences were merged to remove PCR and sequencing errors. To assign V, D and J gene segments, CDR3 sequences were aligned to IMGT reference sequences. For a sequence to be retained, at least a six-nucleotide match to both a V gene segment and a J gene segment was required. A rearrangement counted as productive if the CDR3 had no stop codons and remained in frame with V and J, and every other rearrangement counted as non-productive. CDR3 was defined according to IMGT convention as the region running from the second conserved V-encoded cysteine to the conserved J-encoded phenylalanine. In an earlier analysis of around 570 of the donors, sequences lacking an unambiguous match to a single V gene segment were excluded. In an earlier analysis of a few hundred of the donors, V segments were called functional above 56.7% productive rearrangements and were called segregating when the between-donor standard deviation exceeded 5%. A statistical classification framework was developed to diagnose cytomegalovirus status using the catalog of TCR beta chain sequences. In a later analysis, V and J genes were assigned by comparing TCR nucleotide sequences against IMGT/GENE-DB human TR gene sequences. Using the TCRdist pipeline, a later analysis assigned CDR3 sequences along with most-parsimonious VDJ recombination scenarios. In a later analysis, each TCR beta chain was defined by its CDR3 amino acid sequence together with its V-gene family, and reads without a unique V-gene family were excluded. As a way to deal with suspected cross-contamination and a sequencing artifact, a later analysis dropped approximately 570 nucleotide sequences that were highly shared and had low generation probability. In a later analysis, a clonal expansion index was calculated for each public chain from normalized within-repertoire ranks of inferred template counts. Generation probabilities in a later analysis came from a VDJ recombination model fitted to out-of-frame rearrangements, and those results were checked against IGoR. In a later analysis, hypergeometric tests were used to score TCR-TCR, TCR-HLA and TCR-CMV co-occurrence, with a repertoire-size bias correction applied to TCR pairs. In a later analysis, false discovery rates were estimated by permuting HLA or CMV assignments 20 times. In a later analysis, co-occurring TCRs were grouped using DBSCAN, and TCRdist sequence similarity was added for clustering within HLA-allele-positive subsets. Repertoires with fewer than 30,000 or more than 120,000 public chains were left out of co-occurrence clustering, as were a few repertoires with anomalous nucleotide sharing. Held by TCRdb, this immuneACCESS table contains in-frame sequences only and omits some clones. Under half of the omission traces to an unresolved V gene where checked; the cause of the rest is unknown. The DNA gave D and trimming, while V, J and clone size come from that table. This sample lists over 150,000 clones; over 75% were detected once. The ten largest clones add up to nearly 3% of the sample.

This clone was seen a few times. There is no known antigen for this receptor. One base away there is no much larger clone; base qualities are not given. In total, roughly 670 healthy bone marrow donors made up the cohort. Cohort members were all nominally healthy when sampled, although unrecorded immune exposures were likely present. The donor was CMV seronegative and was included in the group of 352 seronegative cohort members. Every donor gave a peripheral blood sample, and the peripheral blood mononuclear cells from that sample were used for TCR beta sequencing. Genomic DNA extraction from the blood cell samples was performed with the Qiagen DNeasy Blood Extraction Kit.

The TCR was taken from a woman between 25 and 40 years old in good health and CMV-seronegative. The sample consisted of PBMCs. The sequence links TRBV7-6 to TRBJ2-2; 7 bases in between match TRBD1. The nucleotide sequence reads TGTGCCAGCATAAGGGACAGCAGCACCGGGGAGCTGTTTTTT. This gives the protein CASIRDSSTGELFF. Where the CDR3 stops, the reference TRBV7-6 and TRBJ2-2 genes take over; the full variable domain is GAGVSQSPRYKVTKRGQDVALRCDPISGHVSLYWYRQALGQGPEFLTYFNYEAQQDKSGLPNDRFSAERPEGSISTLTIQRTEQRDSAMYRCASIRDSSTGELFFGEGSRLTVL.